These 17 T cell receptor beta chains were sequenced from one sample in a study of T cell clonality in common variable immunodeficiency. Method: immunoSEQ multiplex PCR; TCRdb's copy keeps in-frame clones and lacks some. The counts give approximately 37,000 clones, none of them seen only once; around 9.5% is held by the top ten. Specimen: peripheral blood mononuclear cells. Source of these receptors: a person between 18 and 75 years old in good health.

This clone was seen at least ten times. The read comes to an end 3 residues before the CDR3 does, leaving the germline J gene to fill in the end. The genes are TRBV9 and TRBJ2-5; the D gene is possibly TRBD1 (7 bases). This CDR3 has 14 residues. Germline CDR1 and CDR2: SGDLS and YYNGEE. Trimming took 0 bases from V and 4 from J, leaving 10 bases between them. CDR3 amino acids: CASSVAGGGETQYF. The CDR3 bases that were read are TGTGCCAGCAGCGTAGCAGGGGGAGGAGAGACC.

This clone was counted ten times or more. The read ends 3 residues shy of where the CDR3 ends; the end is completed using the germline J gene. J is TRBJ2-1 and V is TRBV29-1, with 7 bases fitting TRBD2. This CDR3 spans 12 amino acids. The germline V gene encodes CDR1 SQVTM and CDR2 ANQGSEA. The part of the CDR3 DNA that was read is TGCAGTGGGGGGGGTACGGACAATGAG. Protein sequence: CSGGGTDNE. The whole CDR3 sequence is CSGGGTDNEQFF.

This clone was counted at least ten times. The CDR3 extends 3 residues past the end of the read, so its final part is completed from the germline J gene. The chain carries TRBV18 and TRBJ2-2; D gene uncertain. The germline CDR1 and CDR2 sequences are KGHSH and LQKENI. The CDR3 contains 16 residues. Trimming pared 2 bases from V and 2 bases from J, leaving 12 bases between. This CDR3 is CASSPVIRDNTGELFF. CDR3 DNA (partial): TGTGCCAGCTCACCAGTGATCCGCGATAACACCGGGGAG.

In its sample, this clone was seen many times. The same CDR3 can be traced to other DNA sequences in this sample. The covered CDR3 bases are TGCGCCAGCAGCTTGGGGGACAGGTCCCCCGGTATGGATGGC. This translates into CASSLGDRSPGMDG. The full CDR3 is CASSLGDRSPGMDGYTF. J is TRBJ1-2 and V is TRBV5-1; 8 bases fit TRBD1. The read terminates 3 residues ahead of where the CDR3 ends, so the germline J gene completes it. Germline CDR1 SGHRS, CDR2 YFSETQ. The V gene end was trimmed by 0 bases and the J gene end by 6 bases; junction bases not matched to a gene: 13. This CDR3 spans 17 amino acids.

This clone was counted at least ten times. Read sequence stops 3 residues before the CDR3 end, and the germline J gene provides the missing end. This chain connects TRBV10-3 to TRBJ1-5, with a possible D match to TRBD1 (5 bases). The V gene's germline CDR1 is ENHRY and CDR2 SYGVKD. The CDR3 is made up of 13 amino acids. V lost 10 bases and J 5 bases, leaving 15 bases between the germline ends. The DNA read from the CDR3 is TGTGCCACCGGTGGCGGGGCAGATCAGCCC. It codes for CATGGGADQP. In full, the CDR3 is CATGGGADQPQHF.

This clone was seen repeatedly, ten times or more. The observed sequence ends 3 residues before the CDR3 terminus, with the missing tail filled in from the germline J gene. The chain employs TRBV10-3 and TRBJ2-5; 10 bases are shared with TRBD1. Losses at the gene ends were 2 bases for V and 4 bases for J; bases not matched to a gene: 4. CDR3 size: 15 residues. Germline V lookup: CDR1 ENHRY, CDR2 SYGVKD. CDR3 bases read: TGTGCCATCAGTGAGCCTAGGACAGGGGGAGAGACC. Its translation is CAISEPRTGGET. The whole CDR3 protein is CAISEPRTGGETQYF.

There are many counts of this clone. The read stops 3 residues short of the end of the CDR3; the missing end is completed from the germline J gene. This chain links TRBV7-8 with TRBJ2-3, with 7 bases aligning to TRBD2. The CDR3 is 14 amino acids. In germline, CDR1 is SGHVS, CDR2 FQNEAQ. J gave up 4 bases and V 8 bases, and 9 bases lay outside the gene matches. The covered CDR3 bases are TGTGCCAGCTCCACGGGACTACTGTCAGATACG. Its protein product is CASSTGLLSDT. The whole CDR3 sequence reads CASSTGLLSDTQYF.

This clone has a count of ten or more. The CDR3 is cut off 3 residues early in the read; its end comes from the germline J gene. The chain combines TRBV7-2 with TRBJ1-1; D might be TRBD1 (5 bases). V lost 0 bases to trimming and J lost 7 bases, with 9 bases between them. CDR1 is SGHTA, CDR2 FQGNSA, per germline. CDR3 length: 13 amino acids. The chain's CDR3 is CASSLAGRLEAFF. CDR3 bases read: TGTGCCAGCAGCTTAGCGGGGCGGCTTGAA.

This clone was seen ten or more times. Read coverage stops 3 residues before the CDR3 terminus; the germline J gene supplies the remainder. The gene calls are TRBV11-3 and TRBJ2-7, with TRBD2 identical over 9 bases. Germline CDR1 is SGHNT and CDR2 is YENEEA. The CDR3 covers 14 residues. The V segment lost 3 bases and the J segment 3 bases; nucleotides outside the gene matches: 3. This chain's CDR3 is CASSFASGNYEQYF. Partial CDR3 DNA: TGTGCCAGCAGCTTCGCTAGCGGGAACTACGAG. Combining the CDR3 with reference TRBV11-3 and TRBJ2-7 gives the whole variable domain EAGVVQSPRYKIIEKKQPVAFWCNPISGHNTLYWYLQNLGQGPELLIRYENEEAVDDSQLPKDRFSAERLKGVDSTLKIQPAELGDSAVYLCASSFASGNYEQYFGPGTRLTVT.

About this clone: The read finishes 3 residues shy of the CDR3 end, and the germline J gene is used to complete it. The chain has TRBV5-1 and TRBJ1-3; no clear D gene. Germline loops: CDR1 SGHRS, CDR2 YFSETQ. Trimming pared 7 bases from V and 3 bases from J, leaving 11 bases between. This CDR3 spans 13 amino acids. CDR3 DNA (partial): TGCGCCAGCGGCCCTTCCATTGGAAACACC. It specifies CASGPSIGNT. The CDR3 in full is CASGPSIGNTIYF. The complete variable domain, with remaining parts taken from reference TRBV5-1 and TRBJ1-3, reads KAGVTQTPRYLIKTRGQQVTLSCSPISGHRSVSWYQQTPGQGLQFLFEYFSETQRNKGNFPGRFSGRQFSNSRSEMNVSTLELGDSALYLCASGPSIGNTIYFGEGSWLTVV.

A few counts support this clone. The read stops 3 residues short of the end of the CDR3; the missing end is completed from the germline J gene. The chain joins TRBV30 to TRBJ2-4, with 10 nucleotides matching TRBD1. This CDR3 spans 15 amino acids. CDR1 and CDR2 (germline): GTSNPN, SVGIG (reference sequence). The CDR3 here is CAWSVQGTGVYGQYF. The sequenced CDR3 bases are TGTGCCTGGAGTGTACAGGGGACAGGGGTCTATGGT.

This clone occurred many times. The read finishes 3 residues shy of the CDR3 end, and the germline J gene is used to complete it. The V call is TRBV20-1, the J call TRBJ2-1, with TRBD1 matching over 7 bases. This CDR3 is 14 amino acids long. Germline V lookup: CDR1 DFQATT, CDR2 SNEGSKA (reference sequence). V shed 3 bases and J 8 bases; nucleotides not matched to a gene: 10. CDR3 DNA, as far as it was read: TGCAGTGCTAGTCGGCAGGGGGTAGGAGATGAG. Translated, it gives CSASRQGVGDE. The whole CDR3 region reads CSASRQGVGDEQFF.

This clone showed up just a few times. The CDR3 end falls 3 residues outside the read, so it is completed with the germline J gene. The chain couples TRBV19 to TRBJ2-7; D possibly corresponds to TRBD1 (5 bases). In germline, CDR1 is LNHDA, CDR2 SQIVND (reference sequence). There are 11 residues in the CDR3. The germline V and J ends were trimmed by 6 bases and 6 bases, with 9 bases remaining between them. The CDR3 DNA, read in part, is TGTGCCAGTAGCCAGGGCCCCGAG. This gives the protein CASSQGPE. The full-length CDR3 reads as CASSQGPEQYF.

This clone appeared a few times. With the read ending 3 residues before the CDR3 end, the germline J gene is used to fill in that end. V and J are TRBV6-1 and TRBJ1-6, with D maybe TRBD1 (6 bases). Between the trimmed V and J ends, which lost 1 base and 4 bases, there was a span of 20 bases. CDR1 is MNHNS and CDR2 is SASEGT in the germline V gene. CDR3 length: 19 amino acids. The sequenced part of the CDR3 DNA is TGTGCCAGCAGTGAAGGAGGGTCAGGGGTTCCCTATTATAATTCACCC. Translation: CASSEGGSGVPYYNSP. The CDR3 reads in full as CASSEGGSGVPYYNSPLHF.

This clone was recorded at least ten times. The read halts 3 residues ahead of the CDR3 end, with the missing end drawn from the germline J gene. The chain couples TRBV12-3 or TRBV12-4 to TRBJ2-5; D is undetermined. The V end lost 3 bases, the J end lost 1 base, and 6 bases lay between the germline ends. This CDR3 comprises 13 residues. The CDR3 sequence is CASSLNSQETQYF. The CDR3 bases that were read are TGTGCCAGCAGTTTGAACAGCCAAGAGACC.

This clone was seen a handful of times. The sequence runs out 3 residues before the end of the CDR3; the remainder is reconstructed from the germline J gene. This rearrangement joins TRBV19 to TRBJ2-3, with D unresolved. This CDR3 has 13 residues. Germline loops: CDR1 LNHDA, CDR2 SQIVND (reference sequence). This CDR3 reads CASTQGLRNPQYF. The DNA read from the CDR3 is TGTGCCAGTACCCAAGGGCTTCGTAATCCG.

This clone has a count of ten or more. From the germline J gene comes the end of the CDR3, since the read stops 3 residues before it. The chain recombines TRBV5-1 with TRBJ1-2; D perhaps matches TRBD1 (5 bases). Germline CDR1 SGHRS, CDR2 YFSETQ. The CDR3 runs to 13 residues. CDR3 DNA, as far as it was read: TGCGCCAGCAGCTTGGCGCTGGGGCGAGGC. Translating gives CASSLALGRG. The complete CDR3 sequence is CASSLALGRGYTF. Looking up the rest from reference TRBV5-1 and TRBJ1-2 gives the full variable domain: KAGVTQTPRYLIKTRGQQVTLSCSPISGHRSVSWYQQTPGQGLQFLFEYFSETQRNKGNFPGRFSGRQFSNSRSEMNVSTLELGDSALYLCASSLALGRGYTFGSGTRLTVV.